The T cell receptor beta chain under discussion was sequenced for a study of T cell changes during pregnancy in multiple sclerosis (dated by TCRdb to the late 2010s). As for the study more broadly: The study looked at changes in the T cell repertoire across pregnancy in women with multiple sclerosis.

Taken from the germline V gene, the CDR1 and CDR2 loops are SGHAT and FQNNGV. V is trimmed back by 4 bases and J by 4 bases, and the junction contains 6 bases that no gene match accounts for. Taken from cysteine to phenylalanine, the CDR3 has 14 residues. Of the read, only the CDR3 DNA is kept; its 42 bases are in frame from base 1. In regard to this clone: The antigen it binds to is not known. Qualities for individual bases were not recorded, and no much larger clone is one base off.

The library was obtained by the immunoSEQ multiplex PCR assay. This is the immuneACCESS table as TCRdb keeps it, with only in-frame sequences that have V and J called. A part of the clones is gone; compared with another copy, unresolved V genes explain less than half, and the rest is unexplained. The sample table lists over 45,000 clones, 92% of them with a count of one. The top ten clones comprise just under 0.2% of the sample. This TCR derives from a female donor with multiple sclerosis, enrolled in a pregnancy study. The sequenced sample was CD4+ T cells from peripheral blood mononuclear cells, obtained in the second trimester of pregnancy. This receptor chain uses TRBV11-2 and TRBJ1-1; the central 7 bases match TRBD1. The CDR3 protein is CASSSPRGRTEAFF. The nucleotide sequence is TGTGCCAGCAGCTCCCCGAGGGGGCGCACTGAAGCTTTCTTT.